This T cell receptor beta chain originates from a study of shared clonotypes between healthy human individuals. This table comes from immunoSEQ multiplex PCR, and its TCRdb copy is limited to in-frame clones, with some not included. The sample holds millions of clones, approximately 92% seen once. The CDR3 consists of 14 residues. V was trimmed by 3 bases and J by 7 bases, leaving 15 bases between them. CDR1 SGHTA and CDR2 FQGNSA come from the germline V gene. Sequencing used naive CD4+ T cells sorted from blood. The subset was: CD45RA+ positively selected. This receptor was taken from a man between 18 and 35 years old in good health. The rearrangement uses TRBV7-2 and TRBJ1-1; D uncertain. Here the CDR3 DNA reads TGTGCCAGCAGCTTGGACCCTATTTGGGATGAAGCTTTCTTT. Encoded protein: CASSLDPIWDEAFF.